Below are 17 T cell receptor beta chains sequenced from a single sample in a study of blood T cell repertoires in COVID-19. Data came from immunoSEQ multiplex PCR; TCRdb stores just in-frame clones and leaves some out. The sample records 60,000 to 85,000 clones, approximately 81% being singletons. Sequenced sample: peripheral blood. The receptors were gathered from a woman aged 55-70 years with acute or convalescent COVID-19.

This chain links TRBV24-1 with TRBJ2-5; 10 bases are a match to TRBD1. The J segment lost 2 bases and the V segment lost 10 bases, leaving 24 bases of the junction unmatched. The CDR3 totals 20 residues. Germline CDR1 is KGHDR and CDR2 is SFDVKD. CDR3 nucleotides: TGTGCCACGGGGGGGCGACCCGGGACAGGGGAGGCCCGACCTCAAGAGACCCAGTACTTC. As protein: CATGGRPGTGEARPQETQYF.

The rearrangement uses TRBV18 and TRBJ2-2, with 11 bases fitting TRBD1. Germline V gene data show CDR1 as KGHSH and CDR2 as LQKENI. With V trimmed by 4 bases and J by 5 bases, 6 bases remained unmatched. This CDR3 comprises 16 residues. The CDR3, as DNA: TGTGCCAGCTCACTCCTGGACAGGGGGCGTACCGGGGAGCTGTTTTTT. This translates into CASSLLDRGRTGELFF.

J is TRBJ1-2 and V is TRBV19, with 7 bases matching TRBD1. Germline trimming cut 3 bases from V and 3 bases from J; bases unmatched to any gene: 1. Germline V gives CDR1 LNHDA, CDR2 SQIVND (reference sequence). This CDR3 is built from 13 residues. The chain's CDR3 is CASSMGTDYGYTF. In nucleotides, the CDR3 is TGTGCCAGTAGTATGGGGACAGACTATGGCTACACCTTC.

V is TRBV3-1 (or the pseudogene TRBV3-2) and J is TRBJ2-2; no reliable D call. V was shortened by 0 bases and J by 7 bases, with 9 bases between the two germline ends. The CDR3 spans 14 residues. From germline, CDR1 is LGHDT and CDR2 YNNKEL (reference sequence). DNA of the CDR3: TGTGCCAGCAGCCAAGAGGGCCGGTACGGGGAGCTGTTTTTT. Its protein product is CASSQEGRYGELFF.

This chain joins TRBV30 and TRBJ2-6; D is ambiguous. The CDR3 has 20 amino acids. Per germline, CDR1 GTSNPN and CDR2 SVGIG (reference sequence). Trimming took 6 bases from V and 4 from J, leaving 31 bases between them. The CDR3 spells CACTYPGGSPKYRGANVLTF. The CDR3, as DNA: TGTGCCTGTACATACCCGGGTGGATCCCCCAAGTATCGCGGGGCCAACGTCCTGACTTTC. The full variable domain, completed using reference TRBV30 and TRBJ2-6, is SQTIHQWPATLVQPVGSPLSLECTVEGTSNPNLYWYRQAAGRGLQLLFYSVGIGQISSEVPQNLSASRPQDRQFILSSKKLLLSDSGFYLCACTYPGGSPKYRGANVLTFGAGSRLTVL.

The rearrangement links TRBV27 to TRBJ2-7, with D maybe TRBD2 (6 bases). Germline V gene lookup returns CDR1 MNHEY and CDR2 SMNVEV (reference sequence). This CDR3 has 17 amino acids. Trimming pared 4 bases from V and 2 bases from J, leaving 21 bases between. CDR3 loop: CASSSFSGTFTAYEQYF. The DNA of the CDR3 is TGTGCCAGCAGTTCGTTCTCGGGGACTTTTACCGCCTACGAGCAGTACTTC.

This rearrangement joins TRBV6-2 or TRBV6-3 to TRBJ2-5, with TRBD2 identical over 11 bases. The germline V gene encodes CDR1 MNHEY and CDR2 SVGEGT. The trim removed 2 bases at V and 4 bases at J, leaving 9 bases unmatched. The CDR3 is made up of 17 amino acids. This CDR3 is CASSYPTPGLAGETQYF. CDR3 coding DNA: TGTGCCAGCAGTTACCCAACCCCCGGACTAGCGGGAGAGACCCAGTACTTC.

The CDR3 region is CASSVFRGQGAKNEQFF. DNA for the CDR3: TGTGCCAGCAGCGTTTTTAGGGGACAGGGGGCGAAAAATGAGCAGTTCTTC. J is TRBJ2-1 and V is TRBV3-1 (or the pseudogene TRBV3-2); 12 nucleotides agree with TRBD1. The CDR3 has 17 residues. Germline V lookup: CDR1 LGHDT, CDR2 YNNKEL (reference sequence). V was pared by 5 bases and J by 7 bases, with 12 bases of the junction left unmatched.

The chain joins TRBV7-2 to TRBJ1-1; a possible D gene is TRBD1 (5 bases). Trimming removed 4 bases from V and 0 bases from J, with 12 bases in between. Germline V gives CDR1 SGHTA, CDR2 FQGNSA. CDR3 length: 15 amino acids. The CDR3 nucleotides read TGTGCCAGCAGCTCCTCTGGCAGGGTGAACACTGAAGCTTTCTTT. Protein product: CASSSSGRVNTEAFF.

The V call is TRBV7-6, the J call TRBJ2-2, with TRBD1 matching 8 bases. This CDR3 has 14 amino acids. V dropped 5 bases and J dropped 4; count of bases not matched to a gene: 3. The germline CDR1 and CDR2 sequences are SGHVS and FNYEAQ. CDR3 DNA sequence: TGTGCCAGCAGCGAACAGGGGGGCACCGGGGAGCTGTTTTTT. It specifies CASSEQGGTGELFF.

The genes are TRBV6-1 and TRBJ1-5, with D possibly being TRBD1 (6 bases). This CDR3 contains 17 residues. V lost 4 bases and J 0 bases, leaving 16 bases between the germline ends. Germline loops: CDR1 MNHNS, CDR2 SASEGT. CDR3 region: CASSGGHELYSNQPQHF. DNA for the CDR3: TGTGCCAGCAGTGGGGGACACGAACTCTATAGCAATCAGCCCCAGCATTTT.

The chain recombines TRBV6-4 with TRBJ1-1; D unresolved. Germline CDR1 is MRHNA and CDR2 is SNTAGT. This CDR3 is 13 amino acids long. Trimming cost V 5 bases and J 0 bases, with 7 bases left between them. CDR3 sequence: CASSLDLNTEAFF. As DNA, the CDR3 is TGTGCCAGCAGTTTAGATTTGAACACTGAAGCTTTCTTT.

The CDR3 DNA reads TGCGCCAGCAGCTTGGAAGGGGTCACAGATACGCAGTATTTT. This sequence encodes CASSLEGVTDTQYF. V usage is TRBV5-1 and J usage is TRBJ2-3; weak D call: TRBD1 (5 bases). Germline V gene lookup returns CDR1 SGHRS and CDR2 YFSETQ. The V gene lost 0 bases and the J gene lost 2 bases, with 7 bases spanning the gap. There are 14 residues in the CDR3.

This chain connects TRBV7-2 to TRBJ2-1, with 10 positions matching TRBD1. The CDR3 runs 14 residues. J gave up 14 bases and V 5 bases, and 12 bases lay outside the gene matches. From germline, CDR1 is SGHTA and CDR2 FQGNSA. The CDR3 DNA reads TGTGCCAGCAGCCCCCCGACAGGGGGCGGCGGGAAGTTCTTC. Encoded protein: CASSPPTGGGGKFF. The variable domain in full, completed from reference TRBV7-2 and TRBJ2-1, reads GAGVSQSPSNKVTEKGKDVELRCDPISGHTALYWYRQSLGQGLEFLIYFQGNSAPDKSGLPSDRFSAERTGGSVSTLTIQRTQQEDSAVYLCASSPPTGGGGKFFGPGTRLTVL.

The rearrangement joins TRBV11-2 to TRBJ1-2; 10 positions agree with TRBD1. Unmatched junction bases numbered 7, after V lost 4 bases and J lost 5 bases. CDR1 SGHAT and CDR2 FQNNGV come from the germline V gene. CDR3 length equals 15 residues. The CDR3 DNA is TGTGCCAGCAGCTCCCGGGACAGGGGAGGGTATGGCTACACCTTC. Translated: CASSSRDRGGYGYTF.

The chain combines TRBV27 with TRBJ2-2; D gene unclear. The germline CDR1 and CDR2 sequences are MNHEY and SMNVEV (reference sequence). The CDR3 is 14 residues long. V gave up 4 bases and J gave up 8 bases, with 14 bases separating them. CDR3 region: CASSSPSSGGELFF. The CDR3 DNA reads TGTGCCAGCAGTTCCCCCTCCTCGGGTGGGGAGCTGTTTTTT.

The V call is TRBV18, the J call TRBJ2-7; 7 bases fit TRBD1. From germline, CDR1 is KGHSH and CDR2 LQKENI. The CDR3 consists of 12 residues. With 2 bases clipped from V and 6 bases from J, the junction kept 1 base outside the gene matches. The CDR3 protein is CASSPTGVEQYF. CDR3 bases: TGTGCCAGCTCACCAACAGGGGTCGAGCAGTACTTC.